These 13 T cell receptor beta chains came from one sample sequenced in a study of blood T cell repertoires in COVID-19. Data came from immunoSEQ multiplex PCR; TCRdb stores just in-frame clones and leaves some out. The table shows 200,000 to 250,000 clones, with roughly 85% occurring only once. The sequencing input was peripheral blood. Every receptor here comes from a woman in her 70s with COVID-19, enrolled during active disease.

V and J are TRBV4-2 and TRBJ1-1; 8 positions match TRBD1. The J segment lost 1 base and the V segment lost 1 base, leaving 8 bases of the junction unmatched. CDR1 and CDR2 from the germline V gene are LGHNA and YNFKEQ. The CDR3 has 17 amino acids. The CDR3 bases are TGTGCCAGCAGCCAAGTCCGACAGGGGATCGGGAACACTGAAGCTTTCTTT. Amino acids: CASSQVRQGIGNTEAFF.

The genes are TRBV5-6 and TRBJ2-3; D not resolved. Germline V gene sequence: CDR1 SGHDT, CDR2 YYEEEE. V lost 2 bases and J lost 6, with 10 bases in between. The CDR3 is 13 amino acids. The DNA for the CDR3 is TGTGCCAGCAGCTTAAATTGGCGGGATACGCAGTATTTT. It translates to CASSLNWRDTQYF.

The genes are TRBV7-9 and TRBJ2-7, with a tentative D call TRBD1 (6 bases). CDR1 is SEHNR, CDR2 FQNEAQ, per germline (reference sequence). This CDR3 contains 14 residues. The germline V and J ends were trimmed by 5 bases and 8 bases, with 19 bases remaining between them. CDR3 residues: CASSPDRIRLQQYF. The CDR3 DNA reads TGTGCCAGCAGCCCTGACAGGATCAGACTGCAGCAGTACTTC.

This chain joins TRBV10-3 and TRBJ1-1, with TRBD1 identical over 7 bases. CDR1 and CDR2 (germline): ENHRY, SYGVKD. The CDR3 is 14 amino acids. V was pared by 8 bases and J by 3 bases, with 9 bases of the junction left unmatched. Here the CDR3 DNA reads TGTGCCATCGGGGAACAGGGGAGTCACACTGAAGCTTTCTTT. Residues: CAIGEQGSHTEAFF.

On this clone: Within the sample, other DNA sequences also encode this same CDR3. J is TRBJ2-1 and V is TRBV9, with D tentatively TRBD2 (5 bases). This CDR3 spans 14 amino acids. Trimming pared 0 bases from V and 6 bases from J, leaving 10 bases between. Germline CDR1 and CDR2: SGDLS and YYNGEE. As DNA, the CDR3 is TGTGCCAGCAGCGTAGTAGGACTCTCCAATGAGCAGTTCTTC. Translated: CASSVVGLSNEQFF.

The chain is built from TRBV15 and TRBJ2-4; possibly TRBD2 for D (5 bases). V was trimmed by 4 bases and J by 7 bases, leaving 17 bases between them. This CDR3 has 15 residues. Per germline, CDR1 LNHNV and CDR2 YYDKDF (reference sequence). The CDR3 DNA reads TGTGCCACCAGCAAGCCGGGAAGTACTATTAACATTCAGTACTTC. The encoded protein is CATSKPGSTINIQYF.

The J gene is TRBJ2-5, the V gene TRBV5-8; D is uncertain. Trimming stripped 7 bases from V and 4 bases from J, with 29 bases between. The CDR3 is 18 amino acids. Germline CDR1 reads SGHTS; CDR2 reads YDEGEE. CDR3 in DNA: TGTGCCAGCCCGATATGGAGTGGCAGCCTACGGTCGGGAGAGACCCAGTACTTC. Amino acids: CASPIWSGSLRSGETQYF.

The V and J genes are TRBV25-1 and TRBJ1-2; 9 bases fit TRBD1. With 4 bases clipped from V and 8 bases from J, the junction kept 8 bases outside the gene matches. Germline values: CDR1 MGHDK, CDR2 SYGVNS. The CDR3 spans 14 residues. CDR3 sequence reads: CASSVSGTGRGYTF. The DNA for the CDR3 is TGTGCCAGCAGTGTTTCCGGGACAGGGAGAGGCTACACCTTC.

The rearrangement joins TRBV10-3 to TRBJ1-5; 7 bases align to TRBD1. With V trimmed by 4 bases and J by 3 bases, 6 bases remained unmatched. This CDR3 spans 15 amino acids. The germline gives CDR1 ENHRY, CDR2 SYGVKD. CDR3 amino acids: CAISVGGQANQPQHF. As DNA, the CDR3 is TGTGCCATCAGTGTCGGTGGACAGGCCAATCAGCCCCAGCATTTT.

This chain links TRBV2 with TRBJ2-3; weak D call: TRBD2 (5 bases). Trimming removed 1 base from V and 1 base from J, with 9 bases in between. This CDR3 has 15 residues. Looked up from germline, CDR1 is SNHLY and CDR2 is FYNNEI. This CDR3 is CASSEGVEGTDTQYF. The CDR3 bases are TGTGCCAGCAGTGAAGGGGTGGAGGGCACAGATACGCAGTATTTT.

V gene TRBV9 combines with J gene TRBJ1-2; 8 bases fit TRBD1. The V segment lost 3 bases and the J segment 5 bases; nucleotides outside the gene matches: 6. Germline V gene data show CDR1 as SGDLS and CDR2 as YYNGEE. The CDR3 has 14 residues. The CDR3 coding sequence is TGTGCCAGCAGCGCAGGACAGGGCCTTTATGGCTACACCTTC. Translated: CASSAGQGLYGYTF.

Regarding this clone: The junction does not match germline at one end; this may be a read error. The rearrangement joins TRBV7-7 to TRBJ1-3; D unresolved. The CDR3 is 13 amino acids. The germline V gene encodes CDR1 SSHAT and CDR2 FNYEAQ (reference sequence). DNA of the CDR3: TGTGCTAGCAGCTTAGCCCCAGAAACCCCCATATATTTT. Its translation is CASSLAPETPIYF.

The gene calls are TRBV11-2 and TRBJ2-2; D possibly corresponds to TRBD1 (6 bases). The V end lost 4 bases, the J end lost 1 base, and 16 bases lay between the germline ends. CDR1 is SGHAT and CDR2 is FQNNGV in the germline V gene. This CDR3 has 17 amino acids. In DNA form, the CDR3 reads TGTGCCAGCAGCTCACGCAGGGGACCGAGGAACACCGGGGAGCTGTTTTTT. Its translation: CASSSRRGPRNTGELFF.